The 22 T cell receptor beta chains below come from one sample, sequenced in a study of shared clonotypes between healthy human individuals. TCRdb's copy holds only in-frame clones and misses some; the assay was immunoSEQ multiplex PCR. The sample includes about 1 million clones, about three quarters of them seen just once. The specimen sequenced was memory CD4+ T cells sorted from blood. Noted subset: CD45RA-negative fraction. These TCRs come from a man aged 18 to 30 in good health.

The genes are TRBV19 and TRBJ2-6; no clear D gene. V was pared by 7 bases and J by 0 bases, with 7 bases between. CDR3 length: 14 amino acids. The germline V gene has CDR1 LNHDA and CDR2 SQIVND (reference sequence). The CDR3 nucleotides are TGTGCCAGTATTCAGCGCTCTGGGGCCAACGTCCTGACTTTC. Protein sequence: CASIQRSGANVLTF.

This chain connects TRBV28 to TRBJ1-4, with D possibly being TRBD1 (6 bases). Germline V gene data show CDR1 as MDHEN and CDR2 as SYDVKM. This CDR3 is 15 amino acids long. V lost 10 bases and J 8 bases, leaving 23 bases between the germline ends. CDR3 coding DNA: TGTGCCACCTTTCCTGTGGGGGGCACAGGGGAAAAACTGTTTTTT. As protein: CATFPVGGTGEKLFF. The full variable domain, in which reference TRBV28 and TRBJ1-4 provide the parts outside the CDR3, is DVKVTQSSRYLVKRTGEKVFLECVQDMDHENMFWYRQDPGLGLRLIYFSYDVKMKEKGDIPEGYSVSREKKERFSLILESASTNQTSMYLCATFPVGGTGEKLFFGSGTQLSVL.

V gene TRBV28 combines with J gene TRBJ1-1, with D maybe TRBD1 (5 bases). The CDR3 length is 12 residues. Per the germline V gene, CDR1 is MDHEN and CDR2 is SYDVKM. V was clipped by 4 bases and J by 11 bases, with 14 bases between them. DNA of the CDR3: TGTGCCAGCAGTTCCCCGGACATTAGGGCTTTCTTT. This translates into CASSSPDIRAFF.

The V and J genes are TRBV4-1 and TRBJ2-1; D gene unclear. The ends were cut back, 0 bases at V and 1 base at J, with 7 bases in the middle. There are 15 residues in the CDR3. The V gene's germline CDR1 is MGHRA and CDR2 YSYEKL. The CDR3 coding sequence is TGCGCCAGCAGCCAAGAAAGGCTTTCCTACAATGAGCAGTTCTTC. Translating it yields CASSQERLSYNEQFF.

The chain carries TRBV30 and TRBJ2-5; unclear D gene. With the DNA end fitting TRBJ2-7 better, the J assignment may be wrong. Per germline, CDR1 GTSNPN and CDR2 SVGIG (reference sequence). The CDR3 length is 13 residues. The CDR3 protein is CAWSANPVYEQYF. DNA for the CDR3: TGTGCCTGGAGTGCGAATCCTGTCTACGAGCAGTACTTC.

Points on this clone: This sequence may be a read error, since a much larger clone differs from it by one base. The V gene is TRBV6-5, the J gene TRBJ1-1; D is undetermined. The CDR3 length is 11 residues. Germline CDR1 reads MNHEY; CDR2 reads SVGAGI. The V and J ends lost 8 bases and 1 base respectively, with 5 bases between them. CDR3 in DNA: TGTGCCAGCGCAGGGAACACTGAAGCTTTCTTT. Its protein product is CASAGNTEAFF.

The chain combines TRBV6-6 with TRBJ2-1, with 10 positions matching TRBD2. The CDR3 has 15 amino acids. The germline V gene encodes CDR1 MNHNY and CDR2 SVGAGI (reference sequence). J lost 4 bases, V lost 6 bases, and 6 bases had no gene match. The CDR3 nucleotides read TGTGCCAGCAGCACCGGACTAGCGGTTTACAATGAGCAGTTCTTC. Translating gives CASSTGLAVYNEQFF.

CDR3 nucleotides: TGTGCCAGCAGTTTAGGGAGCCCCGGTAGGGGTGAGCAGTTCTTC. Residues: CASSLGSPGRGEQFF. V is TRBV27 and J is TRBJ2-1; D may be TRBD1 or TRBD2 (5 bases each). Germline CDR1 reads MNHEY; CDR2 reads SMNVEV (reference sequence). V lost 2 bases to trimming and J lost 9 bases, with 17 bases between them. The CDR3 is made up of 15 amino acids.

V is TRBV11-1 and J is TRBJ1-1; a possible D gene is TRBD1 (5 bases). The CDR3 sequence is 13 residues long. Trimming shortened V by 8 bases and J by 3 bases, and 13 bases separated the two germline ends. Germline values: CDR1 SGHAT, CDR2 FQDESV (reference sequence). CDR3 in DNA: TGTGCCAGCTGCCGGGACTGGGACACTGAAGCTTTCTTT. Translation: CASCRDWDTEAFF.

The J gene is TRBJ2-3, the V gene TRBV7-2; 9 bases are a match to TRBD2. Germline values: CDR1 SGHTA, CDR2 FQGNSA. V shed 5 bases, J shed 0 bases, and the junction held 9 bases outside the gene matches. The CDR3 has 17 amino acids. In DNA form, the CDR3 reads TGTGCCAGCAGCCGGGCGGCGGGAGGGCCCAGCACAGATACGCAGTATTTT. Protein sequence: CASSRAAGGPSTDTQYF.

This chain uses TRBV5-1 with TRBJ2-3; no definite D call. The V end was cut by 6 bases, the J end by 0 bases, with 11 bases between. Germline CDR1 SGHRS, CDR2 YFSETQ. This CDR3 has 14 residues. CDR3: CASTPTVSTDTQYF. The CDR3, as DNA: TGCGCCAGCACTCCGACGGTTAGCACAGATACGCAGTATTTT.

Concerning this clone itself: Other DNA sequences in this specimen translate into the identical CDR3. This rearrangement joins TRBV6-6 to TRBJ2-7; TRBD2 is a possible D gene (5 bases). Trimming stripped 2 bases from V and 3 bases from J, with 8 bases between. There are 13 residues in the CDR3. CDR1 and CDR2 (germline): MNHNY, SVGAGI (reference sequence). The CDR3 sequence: CASSYLGSYEQYF. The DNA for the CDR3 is TGTGCCAGCAGTTACCTGGGGAGCTACGAGCAGTACTTC.

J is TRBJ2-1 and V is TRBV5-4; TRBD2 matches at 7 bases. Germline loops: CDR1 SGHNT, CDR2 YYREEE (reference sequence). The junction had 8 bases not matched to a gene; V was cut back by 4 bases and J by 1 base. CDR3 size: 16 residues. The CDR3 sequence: CASSPPGGGSYNEQFF. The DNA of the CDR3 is TGTGCCAGCAGCCCTCCGGGAGGAGGATCCTACAATGAGCAGTTCTTC.

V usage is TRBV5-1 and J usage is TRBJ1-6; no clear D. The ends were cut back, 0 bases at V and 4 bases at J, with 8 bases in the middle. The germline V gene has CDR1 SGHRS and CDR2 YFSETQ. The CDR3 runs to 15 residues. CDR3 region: CASSLAPEYNSPLHF. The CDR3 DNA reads TGCGCCAGCAGCTTGGCACCCGAGTATAATTCACCCCTCCACTTT.

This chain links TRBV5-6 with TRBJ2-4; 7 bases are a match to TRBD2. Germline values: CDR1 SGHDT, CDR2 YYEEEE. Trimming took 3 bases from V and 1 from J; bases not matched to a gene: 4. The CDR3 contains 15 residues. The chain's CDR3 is CASSSRETAKNIQYF. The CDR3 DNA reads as TGTGCCAGCAGCTCGCGGGAGACGGCCAAAAACATTCAGTACTTC.

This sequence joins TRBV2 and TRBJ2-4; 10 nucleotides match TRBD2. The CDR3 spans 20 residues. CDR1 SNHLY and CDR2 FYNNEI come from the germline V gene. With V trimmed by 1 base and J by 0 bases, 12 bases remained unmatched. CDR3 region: CASSEGQLAGLGIAKNIQYF. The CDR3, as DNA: TGTGCCAGCAGTGAAGGCCAACTAGCGGGACTTGGGATAGCCAAAAACATTCAGTACTTC.

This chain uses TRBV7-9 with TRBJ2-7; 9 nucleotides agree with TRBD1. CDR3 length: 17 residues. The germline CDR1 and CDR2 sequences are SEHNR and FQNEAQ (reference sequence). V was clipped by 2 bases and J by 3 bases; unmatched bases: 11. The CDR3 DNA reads TGTGCCAGCAGCTTACCCAGACAGGGGGAGAGGGTCTACGAGCAGTACTTC. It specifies CASSLPRQGERVYEQYF.

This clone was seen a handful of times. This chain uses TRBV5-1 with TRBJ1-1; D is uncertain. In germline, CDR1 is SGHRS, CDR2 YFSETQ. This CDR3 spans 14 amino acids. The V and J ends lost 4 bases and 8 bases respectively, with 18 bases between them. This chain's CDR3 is CASSLKEGSREAFF. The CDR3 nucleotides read TGCGCCAGCAGCCTAAAAGAGGGATCCCGCGAAGCTTTCTTT.

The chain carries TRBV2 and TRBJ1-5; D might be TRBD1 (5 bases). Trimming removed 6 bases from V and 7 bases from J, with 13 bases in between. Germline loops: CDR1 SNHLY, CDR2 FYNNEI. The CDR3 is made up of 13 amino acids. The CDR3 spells CASRSGATQPQHF. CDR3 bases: TGTGCCAGCAGATCCGGGGCCACGCAGCCCCAGCATTTT.

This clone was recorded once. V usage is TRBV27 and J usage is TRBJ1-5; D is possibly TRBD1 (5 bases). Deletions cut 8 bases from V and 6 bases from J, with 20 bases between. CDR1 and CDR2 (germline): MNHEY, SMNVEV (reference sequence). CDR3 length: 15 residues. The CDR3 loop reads CASLGGWVGSQPQHF. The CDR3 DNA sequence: TGTGCCAGCCTGGGGGGGTGGGTCGGAAGTCAGCCCCAGCATTTT.

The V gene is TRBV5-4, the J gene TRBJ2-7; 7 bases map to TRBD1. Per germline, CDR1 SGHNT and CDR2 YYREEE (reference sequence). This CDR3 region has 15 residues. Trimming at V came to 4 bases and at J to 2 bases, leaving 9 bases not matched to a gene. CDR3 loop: CASSQPGTEAYEQYF. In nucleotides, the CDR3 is TGTGCCAGCAGCCAACCCGGGACAGAGGCCTACGAGCAGTACTTC.

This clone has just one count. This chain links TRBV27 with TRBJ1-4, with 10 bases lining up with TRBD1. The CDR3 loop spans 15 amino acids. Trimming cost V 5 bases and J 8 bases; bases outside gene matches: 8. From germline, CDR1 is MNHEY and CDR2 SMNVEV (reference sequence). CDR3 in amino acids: CASSPDRGRGEKLFF. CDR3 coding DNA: TGTGCCAGCAGTCCAGACAGGGGGCGCGGGGAAAAACTGTTTTTT. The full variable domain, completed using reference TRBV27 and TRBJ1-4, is EAQVTQNPRYLITVTGKKLTVTCSQNMNHEYMSWYRQDPGLGLRQIYYSMNVEVTDKGDVPEGYKVSRKEKRNFPLILESPSPNQTSLYFCASSPDRGRGEKLFFGSGTQLSVL.